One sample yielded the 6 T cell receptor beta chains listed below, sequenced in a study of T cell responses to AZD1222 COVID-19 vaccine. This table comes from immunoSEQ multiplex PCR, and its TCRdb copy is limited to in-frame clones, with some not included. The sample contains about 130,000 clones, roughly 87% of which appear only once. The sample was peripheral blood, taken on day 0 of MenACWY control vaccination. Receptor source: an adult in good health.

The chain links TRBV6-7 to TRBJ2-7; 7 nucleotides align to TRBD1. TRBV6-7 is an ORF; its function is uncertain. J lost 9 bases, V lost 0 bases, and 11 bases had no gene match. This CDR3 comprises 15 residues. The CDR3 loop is CASSYSKKGTAGQYF. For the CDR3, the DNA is TGTGCCAGCAGTTACTCGAAGAAGGGGACAGCCGGGCAGTACTTC.

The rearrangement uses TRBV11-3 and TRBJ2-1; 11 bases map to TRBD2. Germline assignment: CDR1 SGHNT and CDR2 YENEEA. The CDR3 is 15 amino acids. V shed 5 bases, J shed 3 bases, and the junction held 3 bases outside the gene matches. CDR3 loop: CASSETSGSYNEQFF. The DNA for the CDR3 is TGTGCCAGCAGCGAAACTAGCGGGAGCTACAATGAGCAGTTCTTC.

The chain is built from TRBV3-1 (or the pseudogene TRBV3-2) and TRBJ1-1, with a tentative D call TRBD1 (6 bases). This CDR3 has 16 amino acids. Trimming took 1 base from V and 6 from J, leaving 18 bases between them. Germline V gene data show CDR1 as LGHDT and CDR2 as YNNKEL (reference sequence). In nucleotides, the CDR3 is TGTGCCAGCAGCCAAGGTCTTCGGGGGGCTTTAGCTGAAGCTTTCTTT. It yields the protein CASSQGLRGALAEAFF.

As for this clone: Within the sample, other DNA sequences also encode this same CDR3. The CDR3 loop is CASSPGLEETQYF. The CDR3 bases are TGTGCCAGCAGCCCGGGACTTGAAGAGACCCAGTACTTC. The V and J genes are TRBV5-8 and TRBJ2-5, with D possibly being TRBD2 (6 bases). The CDR3 is 13 amino acids. Germline-derived CDR1 and CDR2 are SGHTS and YDEGEE. Trimming took 4 bases from V and 3 from J, leaving 10 bases between them.

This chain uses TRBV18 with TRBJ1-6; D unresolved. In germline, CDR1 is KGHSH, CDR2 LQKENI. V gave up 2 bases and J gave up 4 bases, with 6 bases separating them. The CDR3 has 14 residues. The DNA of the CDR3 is TGTGCCAGCTCACCAAAACAGTATAATTCACCCCTCCACTTT. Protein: CASSPKQYNSPLHF.

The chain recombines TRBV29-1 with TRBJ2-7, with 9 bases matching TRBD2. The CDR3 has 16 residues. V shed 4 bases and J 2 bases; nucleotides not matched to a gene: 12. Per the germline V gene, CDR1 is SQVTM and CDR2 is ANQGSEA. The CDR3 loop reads CSVVLSWAGGTYEQYF. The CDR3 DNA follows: TGCAGCGTTGTCCTATCCTGGGCGGGAGGGACCTACGAGCAGTACTTC.